The clone carrying this T cell receptor (beta chain) was seen repeatedly, ten times or more. Its target is not known. Trimming left V 4 bases short and J 7 bases short, with 11 bases between. Germline values: CDR1 ENHRY, CDR2 SYGVKD. The CDR3 runs to 12 residues. TCRdb analysed the 5' RACE reads with MiXCR anew, one entry per CDR3 protein. The sample shows 530,000 or so distinct CDR3 sequences, 15% to 20% of them seen only once. The data are from a study of T-cell memory formation after mild COVID-19. The study's findings and limits: Day 15 to 85 contractors were CD4/CD8 balanced; later expanders leaned CD4+. Mainly CM and EM harbored the contracting CD4+ clones; mainly EMRA harbored the CD8+ ones.

The chain links TRBV10-3 to TRBJ2-7; D possibly corresponds to TRBD2 (5 bases). Sequencing was performed on PBMCs or a T cell subset sorted from them (not recorded which). This receptor was obtained from an adult woman who had mild COVID-19 (a few samples of this study predate the infection). Cell type and time point are not known. DNA for the CDR3: TGTGCCATCAGTGGAGTCCGAGGGGAGCAGTACTTC. Its protein product is CAISGVRGEQYF.